The rows below give T cell receptor beta chains drawn from one sample of a study of cytomegalovirus exposure and HLA in healthy donors. Assay: immunoSEQ multiplex PCR; the TCRdb copy retains only in-frame clones and omits some. The sample records about 100,000 clones, roughly 70% being singletons. Sequencing was carried out using PBMCs. The receptors shown here come from a woman aged 18-29 years in good health and CMV-seropositive. Each CDR3 is given with its conserved first and last residue. The D gene is left open where the match is weak. Clone size is not always given. Where it is, it says once, few, many or a class for expanded clones.

J	size	D	V	DNA	CDR3
TRBJ2-5	NA	TRBD2	TRBV27	TGTGCCAGCACCAGAGCGGGGCAAGAGACCCAGTACTTC	CASTRAGQETQYF
TRBJ2-3	NA	NA	TRBV28	TGTGCCAGCAGTTCAACTGGCAGGACAGATACGCAGTATTTT	CASSSTGRTDTQYF
TRBJ2-7	few	NA	TRBV5-1	TGCGCCAGCAGCTGGGACAAGTCCTACGAGCAGTACTTC	CASSWDKSYEQYF
TRBJ2-7	NA	TRBD2	TRBV7-2	TGTGCCAGCAGCATTGAGCGGGGGCTCTACGAGCAGTACTTC	CASSIERGLYEQYF
TRBJ2-7	NA	TRBD1	TRBV6-1	TGTGCCAGCAGTTCTTTACCGGGACAGAACTACGAGCAGTACTTC	CASSSLPGQNYEQYF
TRBJ2-1	NA	TRBD2	TRBV27	TGTGCCAGCAGGCGGGCTAGCGGGGCTTACAATGAGCAGTTCTTC	CASRRASGAYNEQFF
TRBJ2-2	NA	TRBD1	TRBV7-3	TGTGCCAGCAGCTCGGGACAGGGGATGGGCGGGGAGCTGTTTTTT	CASSSGQGMGGELFF
TRBJ2-1	NA	TRBD2	TRBV28	TGTGCCAGCATTATTTCGACTAGCTCCACCAGTGAGCAGTTCTTC	CASIISTSSTSEQFF
TRBJ1-1	NA	TRBD1	TRBV7-8	TGTGCCAGCAGCCGGGACAGGAACACTGAAGCTTTCTTT	CASSRDRNTEAFF
TRBJ2-7	NA	TRBD2	TRBV7-9	TGTGCCAGCAGCCCCAGGACTAGCGCTTACGAGCAGTACTTC	CASSPRTSAYEQYF
TRBJ2-7	NA	NA	TRBV6-6	TGTGCCAGCAGTTACAGCGAGGGTTGGGAGCAGTACTTC	CASSYSEGWEQYF
TRBJ1-4	NA	NA	TRBV5-4	TGTGCCAGCAGCGCCCAGGGTCCCGGGTATGAAAAACTGTTTTTT	CASSAQGPGYEKLFF
TRBJ1-2	NA	NA	TRBV5-1	TGCGCCAGCAGCTTGCGGCAGGGCTGGAACTATGGCTACACCTTC	CASSLRQGWNYGYTF
TRBJ1-2	NA	TRBD1	TRBV7-2	TGTGCCAGCAGCCCCACAGGGGCCGATGGCTACACCTTC	CASSPTGADGYTF
TRBJ1-6	NA	NA	TRBV6-6	TGTGCCAGCAGTTACGGCAGGGCGTTAGATAATTCACCCCTCCACTTT	CASSYGRALDNSPLHF
TRBJ2-3	NA	NA	TRBV6-6	TGTGCCAGCAAAGTGGAACGGGAAAGCACAGATACGCAGTATTTT	CASKVERESTDTQYF
TRBJ2-7	NA	NA	TRBV7-9	TGTGCCAGCAGCTTAGCGGAGCCCTCGCGGTACTTC	CASSLAEPSRYF
TRBJ2-4	few	TRBD1	TRBV4-2	TGTGCCAGCAGCCCCGGACAGGATTTAGCCAAAAACATTCAGTACTTC	CASSPGQDLAKNIQYF
TRBJ2-2	NA	TRBD1	TRBV6-1	TGTGCCAGCGAACCCGGGACAGGGGAGTCCGGGGAGCTGTTTTTT	CASEPGTGESGELFF
TRBJ2-3	NA	NA	TRBV6-5	TGTGCCAGCAGCGCCACTAGGTTCACAGATACGCAGTATTTT	CASSATRFTDTQYF
TRBJ2-5	NA	NA	TRBV12-5	TGTGCTAGTGGTTTGGGGGGGCAGACCCAGTACTTC	CASGLGGQTQYF
TRBJ2-7	few	NA	TRBV4-1	TGCGCCAGCAGCTCCCCTCAGGGGCGCCCCCAAGAGCAGTACTTC	CASSSPQGRPQEQYF
TRBJ2-7	NA	TRBD2	TRBV7-2	TGTGCCAGCAGCCATCGGACTAGCGGGAACTACGAGCAGTACTTC	CASSHRTSGNYEQYF
TRBJ2-2	NA	TRBD2	TRBV30	TGTGCCTCCTGGACTAGCGGGAGGCTCGGGGAGCTGTTTTTT	CASWTSGRLGELFF
TRBJ2-7	NA	NA	TRBV25-1	TGTGCCAGCAGGCCAAGGGAGTCACGTCTCTACGAGCAGTACTTC	CASRPRESRLYEQYF
TRBJ2-7	NA	NA	TRBV19	TGTGCCAGTAGTATAGGCAGGGGTGCCTACGAGCAGTACTTC	CASSIGRGAYEQYF
TRBJ2-7	NA	TRBD1	TRBV6-4	TGTGCCAGCAGTGACACCGACAGGGGCGAGCAGTACTTC	CASSDTDRGEQYF
TRBJ2-2	NA	TRBD2	TRBV6-4	TGTGCCAGCAGTGACGCAGGGACTAGCAACACCGGGGAGCTGTTTTTT	CASSDAGTSNTGELFF
TRBJ2-3	NA	NA	TRBV27	TGTGCCAGCAGTTTTCTCCGACAGCAAAACAGGGATACGCAGTATTTT	CASSFLRQQNRDTQYF